This TCR beta chain came from a study of somatic mutations in cytotoxic T cells in rheumatoid arthritis. The data were produced by immunoSEQ multiplex PCR, yet TCRdb's version contains in-frame clones alone and is incomplete. The table records 25,000 to 30,000 clones, about 81% of them present only once. Isolation of CD4+ and CD8+ cells used positive magnetic bead selection, with purity checked by flow cytometry. The germline V gene encodes CDR1 PRHDT and CDR2 FYEKMQ (reference sequence). V was clipped by 5 bases and J by 4 bases; unmatched bases: 7. The CDR3 is 15 residues long. The chain employs TRBV13 and TRBJ2-2, with 7 positions matching TRBD1. Sequenced: CD8+ T cells sorted from blood. This receptor was obtained from a man aged 50 or older in good health. CDR3 loop: CASSVGTVGTGELFF. CDR3 coding DNA: TGTGCCAGCAGCGTCGGGACAGTTGGCACCGGGGAGCTGTTTTTT.